This TCR beta chain was retrieved from a study of blood T cell repertoires in COVID-19. About the research overall: Acute and convalescent COVID-19 samples came from the United States, Italy and Spain.

As originally analysed: Amplification with reference gene primers provided the estimates of nucleated cell counts. TCRdb keeps only in-frame clones here, not all; method: immunoSEQ multiplex PCR. V, J and clone size are taken as reported in that table, and D and trimming were inferred from the DNA itself. The sample comprises approximately 50,000 clones, around 90% of which are singletons, and under 4.5% rests with the top ten. V shed 1 base and J 4 bases; nucleotides not matched to a gene: 6. Germline loops: CDR1 KGHSH, CDR2 LQKENI. This CDR3 is built from 15 residues. The sequence derives from a human donor in a cohort sampled during active COVID-19. The chain uses TRBV18 and TRBJ2-7; 8 positions agree with TRBD2. The sample consisted of peripheral blood. CDR3 in amino acids: CASSPRVSGIYEQYF. The CDR3 DNA sequence: TGTGCCAGCTCACCACGAGTTAGCGGGATTTACGAGCAGTACTTC.